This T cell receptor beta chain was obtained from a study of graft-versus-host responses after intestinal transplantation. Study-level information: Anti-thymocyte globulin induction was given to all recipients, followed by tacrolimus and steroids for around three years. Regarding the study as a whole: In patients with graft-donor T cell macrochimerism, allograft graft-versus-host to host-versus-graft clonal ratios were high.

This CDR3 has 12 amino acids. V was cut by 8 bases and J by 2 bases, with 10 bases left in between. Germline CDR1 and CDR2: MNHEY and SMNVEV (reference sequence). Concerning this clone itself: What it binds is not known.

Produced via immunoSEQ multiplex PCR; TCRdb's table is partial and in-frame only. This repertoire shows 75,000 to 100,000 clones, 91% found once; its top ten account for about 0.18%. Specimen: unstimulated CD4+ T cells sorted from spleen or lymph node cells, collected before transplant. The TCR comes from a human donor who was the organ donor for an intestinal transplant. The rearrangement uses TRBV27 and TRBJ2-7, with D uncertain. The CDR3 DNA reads TGTGCCAGCGCAGGTCTGCCCTACGAGCAGTACTTC. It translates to CASAGLPYEQYF.